Following are 30 T cell receptor beta chains from one sample sequenced in a study of T cell changes during pregnancy in multiple sclerosis. Profiling relied on immunoSEQ multiplex PCR, and the TCRdb table lists in-frame clones only, not all of them. The data show 40,000 or so clones, 90% to 95% seen once. Material: peripheral blood, obtained before pregnancy. The origin of the receptors is a female donor with multiple sclerosis, enrolled in a pregnancy study.

The chain couples TRBV30 to TRBJ2-7; 9 bases agree with TRBD1. Germline V gene data show CDR1 as GTSNPN and CDR2 as SVGIG (reference sequence). V gave up 1 base and J gave up 12 bases; unmatched junction bases: 7. The CDR3 length is 12 residues. DNA of the CDR3: TGTGCCTGGAGTGGCACGGACAGGGGTTCGTACTTC. This codes for CAWSGTDRGSYF. Together with reference TRBV30 and TRBJ2-7, the CDR3 gives the full variable domain: SQTIHQWPATLVQPVGSPLSLECTVEGTSNPNLYWYRQAAGRGLQLLFYSVGIGQISSEVPQNLSASRPQDRQFILSSKKLLLSDSGFYLCAWSGTDRGSYFGPGTRLTVT.

The CDR3 DNA follows: TGTGCCAGCAGCTTAGGTGACAGGACGTTTGGAAACACCATATATTTT. It yields the protein CASSLGDRTFGNTIYF. The chain couples TRBV7-9 to TRBJ1-3; tentatively, D is TRBD1 (6 bases). This CDR3 spans 16 amino acids. V was shortened by 1 base and J by 3 bases, with 13 bases between the two germline ends. Germline V lookup: CDR1 SEHNR, CDR2 FQNEAQ (reference sequence).

This rearrangement joins TRBV18 to TRBJ2-3; tentatively, D is TRBD2 (5 bases). Germline loops: CDR1 KGHSH, CDR2 LQKENI. Trimming stripped 3 bases from V and 7 bases from J, with 11 bases between. The CDR3 is made up of 13 amino acids. CDR3 residues: CASSPRGRYTQYF. In DNA, the CDR3 is TGTGCCAGCTCACCCCGGGGAAGGTATACGCAGTATTTT.

This chain links TRBV5-4 with TRBJ2-1, with TRBD2 as a possible D gene (6 bases). CDR3 length equals 14 residues. The germline V and J ends were trimmed by 4 bases and 5 bases, with 13 bases remaining between them. In germline, CDR1 is SGHNT, CDR2 YYREEE (reference sequence). CDR3 region: CASSLVAGHNEQFF. CDR3 DNA: TGTGCCAGCAGCCTAGTGGCGGGACACAATGAGCAGTTCTTC.

V and J are TRBV7-2 and TRBJ2-2; tentatively, D is TRBD1 (6 bases). Germline V gene lookup returns CDR1 SGHTA and CDR2 FQGNSA. CDR3 length: 15 residues. Trimming cost V 5 bases and J 5 bases, with 15 bases left between them. The CDR3 protein is CASSRPQGGTGELFF. As DNA, the CDR3 is TGTGCCAGCAGCCGTCCACAAGGGGGAACCGGGGAGCTGTTTTTT.

CDR3: CSVDGLAGLPRDTQYF. DNA for the CDR3: TGCAGCGTAGACGGACTAGCGGGCCTGCCTCGGGATACGCAGTATTTT. The chain joins TRBV29-1 to TRBJ2-3; TRBD2 agrees at 11 bases. V dropped 6 bases and J dropped 6; count of bases not matched to a gene: 14. Per germline, CDR1 SQVTM and CDR2 ANQGSEA. The CDR3 consists of 16 residues.

The rearrangement links TRBV11-1 to TRBJ2-1, with TRBD1 matching over 10 bases. The CDR3 has 16 amino acids. V gave up 4 bases and J gave up 4 bases; unmatched junction bases: 7. From germline, CDR1 is SGHAT and CDR2 FQDESV (reference sequence). The CDR3, as DNA: TGTGCCAGCAGCTCGCTGACAGGGGGCGGTTACAATGAGCAGTTCTTC. Protein: CASSSLTGGGYNEQFF.

The chain uses TRBV5-1 and TRBJ2-2; 7 bases fit TRBD2. In germline, CDR1 is SGHRS, CDR2 YFSETQ. The CDR3 covers 14 residues. The V and J ends lost 0 bases and 5 bases, in that order; junction bases with no gene match: 1. CDR3 sequence (DNA): TGCGCCAGCAGCTTGGAAGCGGGGACCGGGGAGCTGTTTTTT. Residues: CASSLEAGTGELFF.

This clone was seen a few times. The chain carries TRBV25-1 and TRBJ1-2, with 7 nucleotides matching TRBD1. Germline CDR1 MGHDK, CDR2 SYGVNS. This CDR3 has 14 residues. With V trimmed by 5 bases and J by 4 bases, 7 bases remained unmatched. CDR3 residues: CASSPTGVRYGYTF. As DNA, the CDR3 is TGTGCCAGCAGTCCCACAGGGGTCCGCTATGGCTACACCTTC.

The chain links TRBV29-1 to TRBJ2-3; D possibly corresponds to TRBD2 (5 bases). Germline CDR1 and CDR2: SQVTM and ANQGSEA. V was trimmed by 3 bases and J by 1 base, leaving 14 bases between them. This CDR3 has 15 residues. The CDR3 protein is CSVDHRGSGTDTQYF. The CDR3, as DNA: TGCAGCGTTGATCATCGGGGATCTGGCACAGATACGCAGTATTTT.

The V and J genes are TRBV27 and TRBJ2-3, with 12 positions matching TRBD2. This CDR3 has 15 residues. V lost 5 bases, J lost 7 bases, and 7 bases stayed unmatched. CDR1 is MNHEY, CDR2 SMNVEV, per germline (reference sequence). This CDR3 is CASSLGTSGPYTQYF. As DNA, the CDR3 is TGTGCCAGCAGTCTCGGGACTAGCGGGCCCTATACGCAGTATTTT.

The chain recombines TRBV29-1 with TRBJ1-1; TRBD1 matches at 9 bases. Per germline, CDR1 SQVTM and CDR2 ANQGSEA. The CDR3 is made up of 14 amino acids. J was trimmed by 0 bases and V by 6 bases; bases with no gene match: 5. The CDR3 DNA reads TGCAGCGTCCGACAGGGGGATATGAACACTGAAGCTTTCTTT. Translated, it gives CSVRQGDMNTEAFF.

This sequence joins TRBV5-1 and TRBJ2-1; D uncertain. V shed 1 base and J shed 5 bases, with 10 bases lying between them. The CDR3 runs to 14 residues. Germline CDR1 SGHRS, CDR2 YFSETQ. The CDR3 region has the DNA TGCGCCAGCAGCTTGCGTGCGGAAAACAATGAGCAGTTCTTC. It yields the protein CASSLRAENNEQFF.

The V call is TRBV5-1, the J call TRBJ2-5; TRBD1 agrees at 9 bases. The germline V gene has CDR1 SGHRS and CDR2 YFSETQ. This CDR3 region has 17 residues. V shed 1 base and J 1 base; nucleotides not matched to a gene: 8. The CDR3 here is CASSLSGTGYFQETQYF. The DNA of the CDR3 is TGCGCCAGCAGCTTGAGCGGGACAGGGTATTTCCAAGAGACCCAGTACTTC.

The CDR3 sequence: CASRRQGEADTQYF. Here the CDR3 DNA reads TGTGCCAGTAGGCGACAGGGTGAAGCAGATACGCAGTATTTT. The chain has TRBV19 and TRBJ2-3, with 7 bases matching TRBD1. Per the germline V gene, CDR1 is LNHDA and CDR2 is SQIVND (reference sequence). The CDR3 length is 14 residues. The V and J ends lost 6 bases and 4 bases, in that order; junction bases with no gene match: 7.

The chain uses TRBV6-5 and TRBJ1-2, with D perhaps TRBD1 (5 bases). V lost 5 bases and J lost 0, with 10 bases in between. The CDR3 is made up of 14 amino acids. Germline V lookup: CDR1 MNHEY, CDR2 SVGAGI. This chain's CDR3 is CASSRGKPNYGYTF. The CDR3 DNA reads as TGTGCCAGCAGTAGGGGAAAACCTAACTATGGCTACACCTTC.

V gene TRBV10-3 combines with J gene TRBJ2-7; 7 bases fit TRBD2. The CDR3 length is 15 residues. J gave up 4 bases and V 6 bases, and 12 bases lay outside the gene matches. The germline V gene encodes CDR1 ENHRY and CDR2 SYGVKD. The CDR3: CAISPPGGSDYEQYF. The CDR3 nucleotides read TGTGCCATCAGCCCCCCGGGAGGATCCGATTACGAGCAGTACTTC.

This chain uses TRBV2 with TRBJ1-5; D perhaps matches TRBD1 (5 bases). In germline, CDR1 is SNHLY, CDR2 FYNNEI. This CDR3 region has 17 residues. V was shortened by 2 bases and J by 7 bases, with 21 bases between the two germline ends. CDR3 region: CASSELISGGARQPQHF. As DNA, the CDR3 is TGTGCCAGCAGTGAACTAATATCAGGAGGGGCAAGGCAGCCCCAGCATTTT. Drawing the rest from reference TRBV2 and TRBJ1-5, the complete variable domain is EPEVTQTPSHQVTQMGQEVILRCVPISNHLYFYWYRQILGQKVEFLVSFYNNEISEKSEIFDDQFSVERPDGSNFTLKIRSTKLEDSAMYFCASSELISGGARQPQHFGDGTRLSIL.

The chain joins TRBV5-6 to TRBJ2-4; the match to TRBD1 covers 8 bases. V lost 5 bases, J lost 6 bases, and 7 bases stayed unmatched. The CDR3 runs to 14 residues. Per germline, CDR1 SGHDT and CDR2 YYEEEE. In DNA form, the CDR3 reads TGTGCCAGCAGGAACTACAGGGGGAGAAACATTCAGTACTTC. This gives the protein CASRNYRGRNIQYF.

This chain links TRBV5-1 with TRBJ2-1; 7 bases line up with TRBD1. V trimming: 0 bases; J trimming: 1 base; junction bases outside the gene matches: 7. The CDR3 totals 17 residues. Per germline, CDR1 SGHRS and CDR2 YFSETQ. The CDR3 nucleotides read TGCGCCAGCAGCTTGGCCACGAGACAGGGTTCCTACAATGAGCAGTTCTTC. Encoded protein: CASSLATRQGSYNEQFF.

V is TRBV5-4 and J is TRBJ2-3, with 7 nucleotides matching TRBD2. V lost 2 bases and J lost 3; bases outside the gene matches: 12. The CDR3 loop spans 17 amino acids. Looked up from germline, CDR1 is SGHNT and CDR2 is YYREEE (reference sequence). CDR3 sequence: CASSFTRDYLGTDTQYF. The CDR3 nucleotides read TGTGCCAGCAGCTTCACTCGGGACTACCTCGGTACAGATACGCAGTATTTT.

The chain has TRBV28 and TRBJ2-5, with TRBD1 as a possible D gene (6 bases). The germline CDR1 and CDR2 sequences are MDHEN and SYDVKM. The CDR3 extends over 15 amino acids. The V gene lost 6 bases and the J gene lost 0 bases, with 14 bases spanning the gap. CDR3 in amino acids: CASRPPTGYQETQYF. The CDR3 bases are TGTGCCAGCAGACCTCCGACAGGTTACCAAGAGACCCAGTACTTC. The full variable domain, completed using reference TRBV28 and TRBJ2-5, is DVKVTQSSRYLVKRTGEKVFLECVQDMDHENMFWYRQDPGLGLRLIYFSYDVKMKEKGDIPEGYSVSREKKERFSLILESASTNQTSMYLCASRPPTGYQETQYFGPGTRLLVL.

This chain joins TRBV18 and TRBJ1-1; D might be TRBD1 (6 bases). Germline CDR1 is KGHSH and CDR2 is LQKENI. V gave up 4 bases and J gave up 2 bases, with 14 bases separating them. This CDR3 region has 15 residues. Here the CDR3 reads CASSLSGTKNTEAFF. As DNA, the CDR3 is TGTGCCAGCTCACTCTCCGGGACAAAAAACACTGAAGCTTTCTTT.

This clone was seen once. The rearrangement joins TRBV5-1 to TRBJ1-1; TRBD1 matches at 9 bases. Trimming cost V 4 bases and J 1 base; bases outside gene matches: 5. CDR1 SGHRS and CDR2 YFSETQ come from the germline V gene. The CDR3 loop spans 15 amino acids. CDR3 bases: TGCGCCAGCAGCGTGACAGGGGGAGGGAACACTGAAGCTTTCTTT. It specifies CASSVTGGGNTEAFF.

This rearrangement joins TRBV5-1 to TRBJ2-2, with 8 nucleotides matching TRBD2. The CDR3 totals 15 residues. Trimming took 4 bases from V and 5 from J; bases not matched to a gene: 7. In germline, CDR1 is SGHRS, CDR2 YFSETQ. Here the CDR3 DNA reads TGCGCCAGCAGCGTAGCGGGACTAGTAACCGGGGAGCTGTTTTTT. Its translation: CASSVAGLVTGELFF.

This clone was recorded once. The rearrangement links TRBV2 to TRBJ2-1; TRBD1 might be the D (6 bases). CDR3 length: 13 amino acids. In germline, CDR1 is SNHLY, CDR2 FYNNEI. Trimming shortened V by 7 bases and J by 8 bases, and 15 bases separated the two germline ends. CDR3 loop: CASNQGGGDEQFF. The CDR3 DNA reads as TGTGCCAGCAATCAAGGGGGTGGCGATGAGCAGTTCTTC.

This clone has a single count. The chain carries TRBV5-4 and TRBJ2-5; 7 bases map to TRBD2. The CDR3 covers 15 residues. The trim removed 4 bases at V and 3 bases at J, leaving 9 bases unmatched. Per germline, CDR1 SGHNT and CDR2 YYREEE (reference sequence). Written as DNA, the CDR3 is TGTGCCAGCAGCCTCGGGCTAGCGGTGAAAGAGACCCAGTACTTC. Its protein product is CASSLGLAVKETQYF.

Of note for this clone: At one end, the junction sequence differs from germline, possibly due to a read error. The CDR3 DNA follows: TGTGCCAGCAGCGAAGCAGTGGGAGTGGGTGAGCAGTTCTTC. Residues: CASSEAVGVGEQFF. The chain couples TRBV2 to TRBJ2-1, with D possibly being TRBD2 (5 bases). In germline, CDR1 is SNHLY, CDR2 FYNNEI. The CDR3 length is 14 residues.

This clone has a single count. The chain combines TRBV19 with TRBJ1-1; D not resolved. Germline V gene lookup returns CDR1 LNHDA and CDR2 SQIVND (reference sequence). With 3 bases removed from V and 11 bases from J, the gap between germline ends came to 10 bases. The CDR3 length is 11 residues. CDR3 in amino acids: CASSMRVHAFF. The CDR3 DNA reads TGTGCCAGTAGTATGAGGGTCCACGCTTTCTTT.

This clone was counted between two and nine times. This chain's CDR3 is CAWSPLAGSEYNEQFF. The DNA of the CDR3 is TGTGCCTGGAGTCCTCTAGCGGGAAGCGAATACAATGAGCAGTTCTTC. The rearrangement uses TRBV30 and TRBJ2-1; 9 nucleotides match TRBD2. Unmatched junction bases numbered 9, after V lost 2 bases and J lost 4 bases. Germline CDR1 GTSNPN, CDR2 SVGIG (reference sequence). CDR3 length: 16 residues.